The subject of this entry is one T cell receptor (beta chain). Antigen: not known. TCRdb redid the calling of the 5' RACE reads with MiXCR, one entry per CDR3 protein. The sample has under 300,000 distinct CDR3 sequences, 9.5% to 12% seen once. The CDR3 runs 15 residues. Germline V lookup: CDR1 DFQATT, CDR2 SNEGSKA (reference sequence). Trimming removed 5 bases from V and 5 bases from J; junction bases left unmatched: 8. This entry is derived from a study of CD8 T cells in ankylosing spondylitis. Study outcomes and limitations: Earlier literature documents some of the motif variants in reactive arthritis synovial fluid and blood. What appeared characteristic of ankylosing spondylitis blood was a TCR beta motif of fewer than ten highly homologous variants.

The chain uses TRBV20-1 and TRBJ2-5; TRBD2 aligns across 13 bases. The clonotype originates from a male donor with ankylosing spondylitis or in good health (not recorded which). Source material: blood, either unsorted or a sorted T cell fraction (not recorded which). CDR3 DNA sequence: TGCAGTGCTCGGACTAGCGGGAGTATTATGGAGACCCAGTACTTC. Translated: CSARTSGSIMETQYF.